This T cell receptor beta chain was profiled in a study of cytomegalovirus exposure and HLA in healthy donors. This clone was seen a handful of times. Germline assignment: CDR1 SGDLS and CDR2 YYNGEE. V shed 0 bases and J shed 0 bases, with 6 bases lying between them. The CDR3 totals 15 residues. It was with 60 Vbeta and 13 Jbeta primers that the PCR ran. The method was immunoSEQ multiplex PCR; TCRdb's version includes in-frame clones alone and lacks a portion of them. The profile shows about 150,000 clones, 76% of them singletons. The sample consisted of PBMCs. This sequence originates from a male donor in good health and CMV-seronegative. The chain joins TRBV9 to TRBJ2-2; D gene uncertain. CDR3 in amino acids: CASSVDGANTGELFF. In DNA, the CDR3 is TGTGCCAGCAGCGTAGACGGAGCGAACACCGGGGAGCTGTTTTTT.